The 12 T cell receptor beta chains below were found in one sample sequenced in a study of cytomegalovirus exposure and HLA in healthy donors. Primers for the PCR totalled 60 Vbeta and 13 Jbeta. Clones were read by immunoSEQ multiplex PCR, and TCRdb kept only the in-frame ones, dropping some. In total, the table holds around 75,000 clones. Specimen: PBMCs. The receptor source for this set is a man in his forties in good health and CMV-seronegative.

The V call is TRBV7-9, the J call TRBJ1-1, with D unresolved. Germline V gene data show CDR1 as SEHNR and CDR2 as FQNEAQ (reference sequence). Trimming took off 0 bases at V and 4 bases at J, with 9 bases between the two ends. The CDR3 consists of 14 residues. DNA for the CDR3: TGTGCCAGCAGCTTAGCCATGGCTGTCACTGAAGCTTTCTTT. It encodes CASSLAMAVTEAFF.

The gene calls are TRBV29-1 and TRBJ2-7; D is possibly TRBD2 (5 bases). V shed 3 bases and J shed 7 bases, with 19 bases lying between them. The CDR3 has 14 residues. CDR1 and CDR2 (germline): SQVTM, ANQGSEA. The CDR3 spells CSVDLPARTGEQYF. The CDR3 bases are TGCAGCGTTGACCTTCCAGCCAGGACTGGGGAGCAGTACTTC.

The J gene is TRBJ2-5, the V gene TRBV7-2; TRBD2 is a possible D gene (5 bases). Germline V gene data show CDR1 as SGHTA and CDR2 as FQGNSA. V lost 5 bases to trimming and J lost 5 bases, with 12 bases between them. The CDR3 has 13 residues. In DNA form, the CDR3 reads TGTGCCAGCAGCCCGATCCGGGGTGAGACCCAGTACTTC. Protein sequence: CASSPIRGETQYF.

This sequence joins TRBV15 and TRBJ1-5, with 7 bases lining up with TRBD1. Germline CDR1 reads LNHNV; CDR2 reads YYDKDF (reference sequence). The CDR3 consists of 13 residues. Trimming took 4 bases from V and 4 from J; bases not matched to a gene: 1. The CDR3 spells CATSIQGNQPQHF. The CDR3 nucleotides read TGTGCCACCAGCATACAGGGGAATCAGCCCCAGCATTTT.

The V call is TRBV27, the J call TRBJ1-4; no reliable D call. The ends were cut back, 5 bases at V and 8 bases at J, with 15 bases in the middle. CDR3 length: 14 residues. Germline lookup yields CDR1 MNHEY and CDR2 SMNVEV (reference sequence). The CDR3, as DNA: TGTGCCAGCAGTGGACGGGTCGGGGAGGAAAAACTGTTTTTT. Translating gives CASSGRVGEEKLFF. Together with reference TRBV27 and TRBJ1-4, the CDR3 gives the full variable domain: EAQVTQNPRYLITVTGKKLTVTCSQNMNHEYMSWYRQDPGLGLRQIYYSMNVEVTDKGDVPEGYKVSRKEKRNFPLILESPSPNQTSLYFCASSGRVGEEKLFFGSGTQLSVL.

This chain links TRBV30 with TRBJ1-6; D may be TRBD1 (5 bases). The CDR3 consists of 12 residues. The V gene's germline CDR1 is GTSNPN and CDR2 SVGIG (reference sequence). V was cut by 2 bases and J by 10 bases, with 9 bases left in between. The CDR3 DNA reads TGTGCCTGGAGTCCTCAGGGATCACCCCTCCACTTT. This sequence encodes CAWSPQGSPLHF. The full variable domain, rest sourced from reference TRBV30 and TRBJ1-6, is SQTIHQWPATLVQPVGSPLSLECTVEGTSNPNLYWYRQAAGRGLQLLFYSVGIGQISSEVPQNLSASRPQDRQFILSSKKLLLSDSGFYLCAWSPQGSPLHFGNGTRLTVT.

The chain recombines TRBV19 with TRBJ2-3; D may be TRBD2 (5 bases). Trimming pared 7 bases from V and 2 bases from J, leaving 16 bases between. CDR3 length equals 15 residues. Germline V CDR1 and CDR2: LNHDA, SQIVND (reference sequence). The CDR3 nucleotides are TGTGCCAGTAACCCATCGGGGATTGTCACAGATACGCAGTATTTT. This gives the protein CASNPSGIVTDTQYF.

This chain joins TRBV19 and TRBJ1-2, with unresolved D. V lost 5 bases, J lost 4 bases, and 14 bases lay in between. The germline V gene encodes CDR1 LNHDA and CDR2 SQIVND (reference sequence). The CDR3 sequence is 14 residues long. The CDR3 region has the DNA TGTGCCAGTAGTGAGGGCGAACTAATCTATGGCTACACCTTC. Translating gives CASSEGELIYGYTF.

The chain carries TRBV5-1 and TRBJ2-7; 9 bases are shared with TRBD1. Trimming at V came to 4 bases and at J to 3 bases, leaving 8 bases not matched to a gene. Germline values: CDR1 SGHRS, CDR2 YFSETQ. The CDR3 covers 15 residues. The CDR3 spells CASSTDGTGYYEQYF. CDR3 in DNA: TGCGCCAGCAGCACCGACGGGACAGGGTACTACGAGCAGTACTTC.

The chain recombines TRBV7-2 with TRBJ2-7; D is possibly TRBD2 (6 bases). V gave up 5 bases and J gave up 0 bases, with 14 bases separating them. CDR3 length: 15 residues. In germline, CDR1 is SGHTA, CDR2 FQGNSA. As DNA, the CDR3 is TGTGCCAGCAGCCCCACTCCGGGGGTCTCCTACGAGCAGTACTTC. Residues: CASSPTPGVSYEQYF.

The V call is TRBV5-5, the J call TRBJ2-5; no definite D call. Germline values: CDR1 SGHKS, CDR2 YYEKEE (reference sequence). The germline V and J ends were trimmed by 2 bases and 4 bases, with 6 bases remaining between them. The CDR3 extends over 12 amino acids. The CDR3 reads CASSFPRETQYF. The DNA of the CDR3 is TGTGCCAGCAGCTTTCCGAGAGAGACCCAGTACTTC.

Concerning this clone: Other DNA sequences in the sample encode the same CDR3. The chain links TRBV5-1 to TRBJ1-3; perhaps TRBD1 as D (5 bases). Germline values: CDR1 SGHRS, CDR2 YFSETQ. There are 15 residues in the CDR3. V shed 1 base and J shed 7 bases, with 15 bases lying between them. CDR3 DNA: TGCGCCAGCAGCTTGTCCAGGGTCGGTGGGAACACCATATATTTT. This encodes CASSLSRVGGNTIYF.